The source of this TCR beta chain is a study of blood T cell repertoires in COVID-19. Turning to the study itself: The United States, Italy and Spain were the sources of the acute and convalescent COVID-19 samples. Sources were T cells, B-cell-depleted T cells, or PBMCs; the material itself was cDNA or gDNA.

As handled by the study authors: How many nucleated cells were present was estimated from reference gene primer amplification. The protocol was immunoSEQ multiplex PCR, while the TCRdb copy is restricted to in-frame clones and leaves out a portion. The V and J calls and clone size are taken from that table; D and trimming were inferred from the DNA. The table lists 85,000 to 120,000 clones, approximately 86% of them singletons. This CDR3 spans 13 amino acids. Germline CDR1 reads MNHEY; CDR2 reads SVGAGI. V dropped 7 bases and J dropped 6; count of bases not matched to a gene: 5. The chain carries TRBV6-5 and TRBJ2-7; TRBD2 matches 11 bases. Material for sequencing was peripheral blood. The source is a man aged 45-60 years with active or convalescent COVID-19. In DNA form, the CDR3 reads TGTGCCAGCACTCTGACTAGCGGGGCCGAGCAGTACTTC. This translates into CASTLTSGAEQYF.